The subject of this entry is one T cell receptor (beta chain). Its antigen is still unknown. The germline V gene has CDR1 MGHRA and CDR2 YSYEKL. Trimming removed 0 bases at V and 9 bases at J, with 18 bases between. The CDR3 is made up of 16 amino acids. The method was immunoSEQ multiplex PCR; TCRdb's version includes in-frame clones alone and lacks a portion of them. The data show tens of thousands of clones, about two thirds seen once. This sample stems from a study of a mutant IDH1 vaccine in newly diagnosed glioma. Study at large: The first vaccination came 4-6 weeks after radiotherapy alone, or with temozolomide cycles. Patients got radiotherapy, temozolomide, or both beforehand, and most got both.

The time point here: week 47, end of study. Every vaccination contained 300 ug of the mutant IDH1 20-mer peptide and was paired with topical imiquimod. Donor tumors were new WHO grade 3 or 4 IDH1-mutant, ATRX-lost astrocytomas. General observations from the study: Detectable vaccine-induced immune responses arose in about 93% of patients.

The V and J genes are TRBV4-1 and TRBJ1-5; D ambiguous. The sequencing used peripheral blood mononuclear cells (PBMCs), collected from a glioma patient whose treatment included an IDH1 peptide vaccine. This receptor was taken from a man aged 35-49 years with glioma. Some clones in this sample may be carry-over from other donors' samples. CDR3 in amino acids: CASSQDMSIPPGPQHF. The CDR3 DNA sequence: TGCGCCAGCAGCCAAGATATGAGCATCCCTCCGGGGCCCCAGCATTTT.